Listed here is a single TCR beta chain. This entry belongs to a study of blood T cell repertoires in COVID-19. Study as a whole: Samples representing acute and convalescent COVID-19 were sourced from the United States, Italy and Spain. The analysed material was cDNA or gDNA that came from T cells, B-cell-depleted T cells, or PBMCs.

The authors' processing: Amplified reference gene primers provided the basis for estimating nucleated cell counts. Sequencing was performed with immunoSEQ multiplex PCR; in TCRdb, only in-frame clones are kept and a portion is missing. The DNA gave D and trimming, while V, J and clone size come from that table. The sample carries 150,000 or so clones, roughly four fifths recorded once. The germline CDR1 and CDR2 sequences are DFQATT and SNEGSKA (reference sequence). The CDR3 runs to 11 residues. V is TRBV20-1 and J is TRBJ2-5, with 7 bases identical to TRBD2. This TCR derives from an older woman with acute or convalescent COVID-19. Input material: peripheral blood. The CDR3 bases are TGCAGCGCGGGGGAAAAAGAGACCCAGTACTTC. It is translated as CSAGEKETQYF.